This T cell receptor beta chain was identified in a study of CD8 T cells in ankylosing spondylitis. In germline, CDR1 is LGHDT, CDR2 YNNKEL (reference sequence). V trimming: 4 bases; J trimming: 5 bases; junction bases outside the gene matches: 12. The CDR3 is made up of 18 amino acids. Scientists made TCR beta libraries using quantitative 5'-RACE with molecular barcodes. From the 5' RACE reads, TCRdb called clonotypes with MiXCR, one entry per CDR3 protein. The sample has roughly 180,000 distinct CDR3 sequences, around 10% seen once. Findings of the study overall: Ankylosing spondylitis blood seemed to carry a telltale TCR beta motif made of eight or nine highly homologous variants. Those disease-linked clones were CD8+; they were also relatively rare in peripheral blood. Some of the motif variants had earlier been found in reactive arthritis patients' fluid and blood.

This clonotype was detected many times. What it binds is unknown. The chain recombines TRBV3-1 with TRBJ2-5; 14 positions agree with TRBD2. Source material: blood, either unsorted or a sorted T cell fraction (not recorded which). The sequence was collected from a male donor with ankylosing spondylitis or in good health (not recorded which). CDR3: CASSPTAPRLAGGETQYF. The DNA of the CDR3 is TGTGCCAGCAGCCCAACGGCCCCACGACTAGCGGGAGGGGAGACCCAGTACTTC.